This T cell receptor beta chain was retrieved from a study of T cells in Graves' hyperthyroidism and ophthalmopathy (dated by TCRdb to between 2018 and 2021). About the investigation overall: Peripheral blood samples were taken at the time of initial diagnosis, prior to any treatment. TCR V-J signatures able to tell the groups apart were searched for in a discovery cohort of 90 to 100 patients, of whom roughly 42 had Graves' ophthalmopathy and about 55 had stable Graves' hyperthyroidism. Whether ophthalmopathy could be predicted prospectively was tested in an independent validation cohort made up of 18 to 20 hyperthyroidism patients plus 17 patients who later progressed to ophthalmopathy. For training and testing, the roughly 100 patients in the discovery cohort were randomly divided in a 7:3 ratio. In six Graves' hyperthyroidism patients, the study also compared T-cell repertoires from thyroid tissue with T-cell repertoires from blood. Following sampling, methimazole starting at 30 mg daily was given to hyperthyroidism patients, and high-dose intravenous methylprednisolone was given to ophthalmopathy patients. The paper describes TCR Vbeta CDR3 sequencing of 135 peripheral blood samples, made up of 43 ophthalmopathy patients, 70 to 75 hyperthyroidism patients and 17 progressor patients. Broad study findings and their caveats: No statistical method was used to fix the sample size in advance, and group allocation was not hidden from the investigators. In validation, progression to ophthalmopathy was predicted by the model with about 70% sensitivity and around 76% specificity, a median of 6.5 months before onset. Most expanded thyroid clonotypes (frequency above 0.001) were also detected in blood, a finding suggesting that blood repertoires may reflect thyroid immune responses. Ophthalmopathy was separated from stable hyperthyroidism by a 13 V-J signature model, with 85% to 90% sensitivity and about 81% specificity obtained in cross-validation and 80%/75% obtained in testing.

The TCR beta CDR3 regions were amplified from the RNA transcripts. For the first round of RT-PCR on the TCR CDR3, the HTBI primer set was used together with the Qiagen OneStep RT-PCR kit. Libraries were constructed in a second round of multiplex PCR, after which size selection and purification were performed. Paired-end sequencing of the libraries was performed with 100 bp reads on an Illumina HiSeq2000. The original methods were these. Raw data were processed with SOAPnuke, discarding reads with adapters, uncalled bases, mean Phred below 15, or no exact constant-primer or identifier match. COPE v1.2.5 was used to merge high-quality paired reads, and clonotypes were defined as unique nucleotide sequences. Clonotypes were aligned to IMGT TRBV, TRBD and TRBJ reference segments using MiTCR v1.1. Only V-J combinations with frequency above 0.0001, covering about 99% of repertoires, were analysed. A TCS score was defined as the ratio of F50 (clonal expansion) to E x V (chaos), with BLOSUM62-based TCRdist applied between CDR3 peptides within each V-J. Welch's t-statistics and random forest reduced roughly 500 V-J features to around 14, which were used in a naive Bayes classifier (R e1071). The public reads were reprocessed in TCRdb via fastp at Q25 and MiXCR, keeping in-frame beta chains. Entries are consolidated by CDR3 protein sequence, retaining the most common genes and DNA. In this record, the V and J calls reflect TCRdb's handling and not the investigators' own analysis. For this sample there are 450,000 to 650,000 distinct CDR3 sequences; less than 25% appear just once. The ten largest account for more than 20% of the sample.

This clonotype was observed a few times. Its binding antigen is unknown. Nothing much larger sits one base from this clone, and base qualities are not available. Graves' hyperthyroidism was defined as stable when no progression to ophthalmopathy occurred over 18 months of follow-up. Hyperthyroidism patients were newly diagnosed, had a disease duration of under 2 months, and were aged 18 to 65 years. Any patient with an uncontrolled infection, another autoimmune disease, pregnancy or lactation was excluded. Diagnoses were based on clinical symptoms, serum thyroxine and TRAb, thyroid ultrasound and orbital computed tomography. PBMCs were separated from roughly 10 ml of fresh peripheral blood using Ficoll-Paque density gradient centrifugation. Total RNA was extracted with Trizol reagent, and quality was checked on an Agilent 2100 Bioanalyzer. Reading from cysteine to phenylalanine, the CDR3 counts 17 amino acids. The read is trimmed to its CDR3 DNA, 51 bases read in frame from base 1. The germline V gene (reference sequence) supplies CDR1 LNHNV and CDR2 YYDKDF. Trimmed from V: 0 bases; trimmed from J: 4 bases; junction bases lacking a gene match: 8.

This receptor was identified in a young man with Graves' hyperthyroidism. The sequence links TRBV15 to TRBJ1-1; TRBD1 lines up with 10 middle nucleotides. Source material: blood. The nucleotide sequence reads as follows: TGTGCCACCAGCAGAGACCCCGGGGACAGGGGACCCACTGAAGCTTTCTTT. Translation gives CATSRDPGDRGPTEAFF.